This TCR beta chain emerged from a study of shared clonotypes between healthy human individuals. Here immunoSEQ multiplex PCR was the method, and the copy in TCRdb shows in-frame clones only, minus some. The sample carries about 1,900,000 clones, approximately 95% recorded once. CD45RO-negative cells were positively selected for CCR7, leaving out terminally differentiated effector memory CD45RA+ cells. A note on this clone: Its antigen remains unknown.

Study-level findings and limits: A reduction in generation probabilities was seen for non-shared clonotypes relative to those shared by all four donors. Sequencing depth was expected to influence donor clonotype sharing. In a handful of donors, approximately 5% of naive CD4 clonotypes appeared in common.

Per germline, CDR1 SGHTS and CDR2 YDEGEE. J gave up 7 bases and V 2 bases, and 5 bases lay outside the gene matches. The CDR3 sequence is 15 residues long. The rearrangement uses TRBV5-8 and TRBJ2-7; 14 bases line up with TRBD2. The TCR sequence derives from a man between 18 and 35 years old in good health. The sequencing sample was made of naive CD8+ T cells sorted from blood. The chain's CDR3 is CASSFPGLAGDEQYF. CDR3 coding DNA: TGTGCCAGCAGCTTCCCGGGACTAGCGGGAGATGAGCAGTACTTC.